The entry below describes one T cell receptor beta chain. The junction had 6 bases not matched to a gene; V was cut back by 5 bases and J by 2 bases. There are 15 residues in the CDR3. Germline V gene sequence: CDR1 SGHTA, CDR2 FQGNSA. The entry originates in a study of ipilimumab plus nivolumab after autologous stem cell transplantation. The overall study: Median doses per patient: a few ipilimumab, under 10 nivolumab.

Produced via immunoSEQ multiplex PCR; TCRdb's table is partial and in-frame only. The repertoire holds 9,500 to 15,000 clones, with more than 65% as singletons. Ipilimumab, 1 mg/kg, started 14 to 28 days after autologous transplant. The sequence was collected from a male donor with diffuse large B-cell lymphoma. The sample consisted of PBMCs, taken in a trial of ipilimumab plus nivolumab as post-transplant consolidation. The chain combines TRBV7-2 with TRBJ1-3; TRBD1 aligns across 7 bases. The CDR3 DNA follows: TGTGCCAGCAGCCTACTACAGGGGCCTGGAAACACCATATATTTT. Amino acid sequence: CASSLLQGPGNTIYF.